What follows are 27 T cell receptor beta chains derived from one specimen sequenced in a study of T cells in Graves' hyperthyroidism and ophthalmopathy. Authors of the study amplified TCR beta CDR3 regions from RNA transcripts. The HTBI primer set was used in a first-round RT-PCR of the TCR CDR3. TCRdb processed the multiplex PCR reads anew with MiXCR; each CDR3 protein has one entry. The sample carries a few hundred thousand distinct CDR3 sequences, about 25% recorded once. The sequencing sample was made of blood. The receptor source for this set is a man aged 45-65 years with Graves' hyperthyroidism.

This clonotype was counted only a few times. The chain is built from TRBV28 and TRBJ2-7; D remains unclear. The CDR3 runs to 13 residues. Germline CDR1 MDHEN, CDR2 SYDVKM. V was clipped by 5 bases and J by 3 bases, with 11 bases between them. The CDR3 bases are TGTGCCAGCAGTCCTCCTCCGGACTACGAGCAGTACTTC. It codes for CASSPPPDYEQYF.

There are many counts of this clonotype. V usage is TRBV2 and J usage is TRBJ1-5; 10 bases agree with TRBD1. Germline V gives CDR1 SNHLY, CDR2 FYNNEI. The trim removed 5 bases at V and 6 bases at J, leaving 4 bases unmatched. CDR3 length: 14 amino acids. The CDR3 DNA reads as TGTGCCAGCAGTTCGACAGGGGGCAGTCAGCCCCAGCATTTT. It encodes CASSSTGGSQPQHF.

Of note for this clonotype: A read error is likely, as this CDR3 ends without the conserved phenylalanine or tryptophan. The genes are TRBV11-2 and TRBJ2-7; D might be TRBD1 or TRBD2, each matching 5 bases. This CDR3 spans 14 amino acids. V was trimmed by 5 bases and J by 2 bases, leaving 13 bases between them. CDR1 and CDR2 (germline): SGHAT, FQNNGV. The CDR3 coding sequence is TGTGCCAGCAGCAGAACCGGGACGACCTACGAGCAGTACTTG. Amino acids: CASSRTGTTYEQYL.

The sample holds a few counts of this clonotype. This chain connects TRBV18 to TRBJ2-5; TRBD1 or TRBD2 may be the D gene (5 bases each). V lost 2 bases, J lost 4 bases, and 14 bases lay in between. This CDR3 is built from 15 residues. Germline V gives CDR1 KGHSH, CDR2 LQKENI. This CDR3 reads CASSPTAGTGETQYF. The CDR3 nucleotides are TGTGCCAGCTCACCAACCGCCGGGACGGGAGAGACCCAGTACTTC.

This clonotype was detected once. The chain links TRBV7-2 to TRBJ2-1; no clear D gene. CDR1 and CDR2 (germline): SGHTA, FQGNSA. The CDR3 length is 13 residues. V was cut by 1 base and J by 13 bases, with 14 bases left in between. The CDR3 protein is CASSLDGQETQFF. The CDR3 coding sequence is TGTGCCAGCAGCTTAGACGGCCAAGAGACCCAGTTCTTC.

The table lists this clonotype with many counts. The chain is built from TRBV27 and TRBJ2-3; 10 bases are shared with TRBD2. The ends lost 8 bases at V and 3 bases at J; junction bases unmatched: 5. The V gene's germline CDR1 is MNHEY and CDR2 SMNVEV (reference sequence). This CDR3 contains 14 residues. CDR3 sequence (DNA): TGTGCCAGCGGGGCTAGCGGGAGTACAGATACGCAGTATTTT. Protein sequence: CASGASGSTDTQYF.

This chain connects TRBV12-3 or TRBV12-4 to TRBJ2-2, with a possible D match to TRBD2 (6 bases). The length of the CDR3 is 15 residues. Trimming removed 3 bases from V and 6 bases from J, with 14 bases in between. The CDR3 nucleotides are TGTGCCAGCAGTTTTGGGGACTTGGGGTCCGGGGAGCTGTTTTTT. Its translation is CASSFGDLGSGELFF.

V and J are TRBV19 and TRBJ1-5, with a tentative D call TRBD1 (6 bases). V was pared by 1 base and J by 4 bases, with 11 bases between. The germline CDR1 and CDR2 sequences are LNHDA and SQIVND (reference sequence). The CDR3 consists of 15 residues. CDR3 nucleotides: TGTGCCAGTAGTATAGGCAGAGGGGGGAATCAGCCCCAGCATTTT. Amino acids: CASSIGRGGNQPQHF.

This clonotype was seen more than once but under ten times. The chain links TRBV7-3 to TRBJ1-1, with D tentatively TRBD1 (5 bases). The CDR3 loop spans 13 amino acids. Per germline, CDR1 SGHTA and CDR2 FQGTGA. With 5 bases removed from V and 3 bases from J, the gap between germline ends came to 10 bases. The CDR3 loop reads CASSRGRDTEAFF. For the CDR3, the DNA is TGTGCCAGCAGCCGTGGCAGGGACACTGAAGCTTTCTTT.

This clonotype was counted ten times or more. The rearrangement uses TRBV30 and TRBJ2-1; D gene ambiguous. Germline V gene lookup returns CDR1 GTSNPN and CDR2 SVGIG (reference sequence). The CDR3 runs 11 residues. The V end was cut by 5 bases, the J end by 9 bases, with 11 bases between. CDR3 in amino acids: CAWSSGSEQFF. CDR3 nucleotide sequence: TGTGCCTGGTCATCCGGCAGTGAGCAGTTCTTC.

This chain joins TRBV5-1 and TRBJ2-7, with 9 nucleotides matching TRBD2. CDR3 size: 15 residues. V trimming: 0 bases; J trimming: 3 bases; junction bases outside the gene matches: 4. The germline CDR1 and CDR2 sequences are SGHRS and YFSETQ. The CDR3 sequence: CASSLASGTNYEQYF. CDR3 nucleotide sequence: TGCGCCAGCAGCTTGGCTAGCGGGACGAACTACGAGCAGTACTTC.

In its sample, this clonotype was seen many times. The chain links TRBV5-1 to TRBJ2-1, with TRBD1 identical over 9 bases. The CDR3 has 16 amino acids. Germline trimming cut 4 bases from V and 2 bases from J; bases unmatched to any gene: 7. CDR1 and CDR2 from the germline V gene are SGHRS and YFSETQ. The CDR3 loop reads CASSPGTGKAYNEQFF. Here the CDR3 DNA reads TGCGCCAGCAGCCCGGGGACAGGGAAGGCCTACAATGAGCAGTTCTTC.

This clonotype showed up just a few times. The chain has TRBV11-3 and TRBJ2-4; 9 bases map to TRBD1. Trimming at V came to 5 bases and at J to 8 bases, leaving 7 bases not matched to a gene. The CDR3 runs 14 residues. CDR1 and CDR2 from the germline V gene are SGHNT and YENEEA. CDR3 in DNA: TGTGCCAGCAGCGACCCGGGACAGGGTGACATTCAGTACTTC. Translating gives CASSDPGQGDIQYF.

The CDR3 loop reads CASMDRDYGYTF. CDR3 DNA: TGTGCCAGCATGGACAGGGATTATGGCTACACCTTC. V and J are TRBV6-2 or TRBV6-3 and TRBJ1-2, with 8 bases matching TRBD1. The CDR3 has 12 amino acids. Looked up from germline, CDR1 is MNHEY and CDR2 is SVGEGT. Trimming removed 7 bases from V and 5 bases from J; junction bases left unmatched: 3.

For this clonotype: Sequence at one end of the junction differs from germline and may be a read error. V is TRBV5-1 and J is TRBJ2-5; D gene uncertain. The CDR3 loop spans 12 amino acids. The germline CDR1 and CDR2 sequences are SGHRS and YFSETQ. The CDR3 region is CASSFEQEAQYF. DNA of the CDR3: TGCGCCAGCAGCTTCGAGCAAGAGGCCCAGTACTTC.

This clonotype was seen ten or more times. The V and J genes are TRBV12-3 or TRBV12-4 and TRBJ2-7; 7 bases align to TRBD1. V gave up 4 bases and J gave up 5 bases; unmatched junction bases: 8. CDR3 length: 14 amino acids. CDR3 nucleotide sequence: TGTGCCAGCAGTTCAGACAGGGCCAAGAACGAGCAGTACTTC. Protein sequence: CASSSDRAKNEQYF.

This clonotype was detected a few times. The V and J genes are TRBV5-1 and TRBJ1-2; D perhaps matches TRBD1 (6 bases). Trimming cost V 4 bases and J 3 bases, with 13 bases left between them. The CDR3 is 14 amino acids. Germline assignment: CDR1 SGHRS and CDR2 YFSETQ. The CDR3 DNA follows: TGCGCCAGCAGCAGCCCTGGACAGCACTATGGCTACACCTTC. This gives the protein CASSSPGQHYGYTF.

This sequence joins TRBV12-3 or TRBV12-4 and TRBJ2-2; D gene ambiguous. The CDR3 spans 15 residues. V was trimmed by 7 bases and J by 0 bases, leaving 12 bases between them. The CDR3 region has the DNA TGTGCCAGCAATTCGCCGCGCGCGAACACCGGGGAGCTGTTTTTT. It codes for CASNSPRANTGELFF.

In its sample, this clonotype was seen a few times. The chain joins TRBV9 to TRBJ1-6; no firm D call. Germline CDR1 is SGDLS and CDR2 is YYNGEE. The CDR3 totals 15 residues. Between the trimmed V and J ends, which lost 3 bases and 6 bases, there was a span of 13 bases. CDR3 nucleotides: TGTGCCAGCAGCGCAGAACAGCTCGTTAATTCACCCCTCCACTTT. Translation: CASSAEQLVNSPLHF.

This clonotype showed up many times. The chain uses TRBV28 and TRBJ2-5; D unclear. The CDR3 length is 14 residues. V lost 6 bases and J 1 base, leaving 12 bases between the germline ends. The germline CDR1 and CDR2 sequences are MDHEN and SYDVKM. CDR3 nucleotide sequence: TGTGCCAGCAGCTCCTCACAAGGCCAAGAGACCCAGTACTTC. Its translation is CASSSSQGQETQYF.

The chain recombines TRBV27 with TRBJ2-6, with a possible D match to TRBD1 (6 bases). Germline assignment: CDR1 MNHEY and CDR2 SMNVEV (reference sequence). Deletions cut 5 bases from V and 0 bases from J, with 26 bases between. CDR3 length: 21 residues. CDR3 in DNA: TGTGCCAGCAGTGCCGGGACACCAGTACAGGGATTTCACTCTGGGGCCAACGTCCTGACTTTC. It codes for CASSAGTPVQGFHSGANVLTF.

J is TRBJ2-1 and V is TRBV2; 10 bases are a match to TRBD2. The J segment lost 4 bases and the V segment lost 10 bases, leaving 10 bases of the junction unmatched. The CDR3 has 15 amino acids. Per the germline V gene, CDR1 is SNHLY and CDR2 is FYNNEI. The CDR3 protein is CATQSGTSDYNEQFF. The CDR3 region has the DNA TGTGCCACCCAGTCCGGGACTAGCGATTACAATGAGCAGTTCTTC.

In regard to this clonotype: A much more abundant neighbour one base away suggests this may be a read error. CDR3 in DNA: TGTGCCAGCAGTGAACGGTCCCGCTATGGCCACACCTTC. Amino acid sequence: CASSERSRYGHTF. The chain joins TRBV2 to TRBJ1-2; D is uncertain. The CDR3 runs 13 residues. Germline assignment: CDR1 SNHLY and CDR2 FYNNEI. Together with reference TRBV2 and TRBJ1-2, the CDR3 gives the full variable domain: EPEVTQTPSHQVTQMGQEVILRCVPISNHLYFYWYRQILGQKVEFLVSFYNNEISEKSEIFDDQFSVERPDGSNFTLKIRSTKLEDSAMYFCASSERSRYGHTFGSGTRLTVV.

For this clonotype: A read error may be the cause here, since a much bigger clone is one base away. The chain uses TRBV14 and TRBJ1-1, with D possibly matching TRBD1 (6 bases). Per germline, CDR1 SGHDN and CDR2 FVKESK. This CDR3 is 13 amino acids long. The CDR3 is CANSQGLQGRAFF. CDR3 nucleotides: TGTGCCAACAGCCAAGGTTTACAGGGCCGAGCTTTCTTT.

This clonotype was counted at least ten times. This chain uses TRBV5-1 with TRBJ2-6; 9 positions agree with TRBD2. Trimming removed 4 bases from V and 0 bases from J; junction bases left unmatched: 5. The CDR3 sequence is 17 residues long. Germline CDR1 and CDR2: SGHRS and YFSETQ. The CDR3 DNA follows: TGCGCCAGCAGCGAGGGACTAGCCCCCTCTGGGGCCAACGTCCTGACTTTC. Amino acid sequence: CASSEGLAPSGANVLTF.

The chain links TRBV4-2 to TRBJ1-2, with D possibly matching TRBD1 (6 bases). Between the trimmed V and J ends, which lost 0 bases and 8 bases, there was a span of 16 bases. Germline V CDR1 and CDR2: LGHNA, YNFKEQ. CDR3 size: 15 residues. The CDR3 region has the DNA TGTGCCAGCAGCCAAGATTTCGGGGCCCAGGGGGGCTACACCTTC. This sequence encodes CASSQDFGAQGGYTF.

The sample holds a few counts of this clonotype. V is TRBV5-1 and J is TRBJ1-1; D may be TRBD1 (6 bases). In germline, CDR1 is SGHRS, CDR2 YFSETQ. There are 14 residues in the CDR3. V lost 5 bases to trimming and J lost 4 bases, with 15 bases between them. The CDR3 bases are TGCGCCAGCAGTTTCGCTGGAGGGGGCACTGAAGCTTTCTTT. Protein product: CASSFAGGGTEAFF. The complete variable domain, with remaining parts taken from reference TRBV5-1 and TRBJ1-1, reads KAGVTQTPRYLIKTRGQQVTLSCSPISGHRSVSWYQQTPGQGLQFLFEYFSETQRNKGNFPGRFSGRQFSNSRSEMNVSTLELGDSALYLCASSFAGGGTEAFFGQGTRLTVV.